These 30 T cell receptor beta chains were sequenced from one sample in a study of blood T cell repertoires in COVID-19. This table comes from immunoSEQ multiplex PCR, and its TCRdb copy is limited to in-frame clones, with some not included. The data hold roughly 100,000 clones, with 89% observed a single time. The specimen was peripheral blood. These receptor sequences come from a woman aged 55-70 years with acute or convalescent COVID-19.

V usage is TRBV6-6 and J usage is TRBJ1-1; tentatively, D is TRBD1 (6 bases). CDR1 MNHNY and CDR2 SVGAGI come from the germline V gene (reference sequence). V was pared by 7 bases and J by 10 bases, with 16 bases between. The CDR3 extends over 12 amino acids. The CDR3 DNA sequence: TGTGCCAGCACTCTACGGGAAGGGGGAGCTTTCTTT. The encoded protein is CASTLREGGAFF.

The chain employs TRBV6-1 and TRBJ1-1; TRBD1 matches 11 bases. Germline V lookup: CDR1 MNHNS, CDR2 SASEGT. The CDR3 is 14 amino acids. Trimming at V came to 3 bases and at J to 6 bases, leaving 3 bases not matched to a gene. This CDR3 is CASSEEGQGAEAFF. DNA for the CDR3: TGTGCCAGCAGTGAGGAGGGACAGGGGGCTGAAGCTTTCTTT.

CDR3 sequence: CATSDSRVGGNQPQHF. The CDR3 DNA reads as TGTGCCACCAGTGACTCCAGGGTCGGCGGCAATCAGCCCCAGCATTTT. The V gene is TRBV24-1, the J gene TRBJ1-5; perhaps TRBD1 as D (5 bases). The CDR3 spans 16 residues. The V gene's germline CDR1 is KGHDR and CDR2 SFDVKD. V was trimmed by 4 bases and J by 2 bases, leaving 14 bases between them.

The chain couples TRBV6-4 to TRBJ1-2; no definite D call. The CDR3 contains 14 residues. V gave up 0 bases and J gave up 2 bases, with 7 bases separating them. The germline V gene encodes CDR1 MRHNA and CDR2 SNTAGT. Here the CDR3 reads CASSDSNGNYGYTF. The CDR3 DNA reads TGTGCCAGCAGTGACTCGAACGGGAACTATGGCTACACCTTC.

The chain employs TRBV18 and TRBJ2-3; the match to TRBD2 covers 10 bases. Germline trimming cut 3 bases from V and 1 base from J; bases unmatched to any gene: 4. This CDR3 spans 16 amino acids. Germline V gives CDR1 KGHSH, CDR2 LQKENI. CDR3 nucleotides: TGTGCCAGCTCACCCGGCCTAGCGGGAGGCACAGATACGCAGTATTTT. Translating gives CASSPGLAGGTDTQYF.

The J gene is TRBJ1-5, the V gene TRBV28; D is uncertain. This CDR3 has 15 residues. The ends were cut back, 2 bases at V and 4 bases at J, with 12 bases in the middle. Germline V gene lookup returns CDR1 MDHEN and CDR2 SYDVKM. As DNA, the CDR3 is TGTGCCAGCAGTTTAGGTGGCAGCGCAAATCAGCCCCAGCATTTT. Its translation is CASSLGGSANQPQHF.

The chain carries TRBV19 and TRBJ1-4; D call uncertain. The germline gives CDR1 LNHDA, CDR2 SQIVND (reference sequence). This CDR3 contains 13 residues. V lost 10 bases to trimming and J lost 8 bases, with 17 bases between them. CDR3 residues: CATRTGVREKLFF. CDR3 DNA: TGTGCCACTCGGACCGGGGTCCGGGAAAAACTGTTTTTT.

V usage is TRBV29-1 and J usage is TRBJ1-1; D unresolved. V was trimmed by 6 bases and J by 7 bases, leaving 15 bases between them. The CDR3 spans 12 residues. The germline V gene encodes CDR1 SQVTM and CDR2 ANQGSEA. CDR3 protein: CSVVTITDEAFF. CDR3 nucleotides: TGCAGCGTCGTTACGATTACAGATGAAGCTTTCTTT.

This clone appeared a single time. J is TRBJ2-1 and V is TRBV15; TRBD2 agrees at 12 bases. Trimming removed 5 bases from V and 9 bases from J; junction bases left unmatched: 8. CDR3 length: 15 amino acids. In germline, CDR1 is LNHNV, CDR2 YYDKDF (reference sequence). The CDR3 sequence: CATSGGLAGTSEQFF. As DNA, the CDR3 is TGTGCCACCAGCGGCGGACTAGCGGGAACAAGTGAGCAGTTCTTC.

This CDR3 reads CASSPGSTNEKLFF. In DNA form, the CDR3 reads TGTGCCAGCAGCCCAGGATCAACTAATGAAAAACTGTTTTTT. The chain couples TRBV5-4 to TRBJ1-4, with D hard to call. The germline V gene encodes CDR1 SGHNT and CDR2 YYREEE (reference sequence). This CDR3 comprises 14 residues. V lost 4 bases and J 0 bases, leaving 7 bases between the germline ends.

The V and J genes are TRBV5-1 and TRBJ1-1; 7 positions agree with TRBD1. The V and J ends lost 4 bases and 5 bases, in that order; junction bases with no gene match: 14. CDR3 length: 16 residues. CDR1 and CDR2 from the germline V gene are SGHRS and YFSETQ. For the CDR3, the DNA is TGCGCCAGCAGCCCCAGGGTCGACAGGGTAAAAACTGAAGCTTTCTTT. Protein product: CASSPRVDRVKTEAFF.

CDR3 bases: TGTGCCAGCAGTGACGACAGGGGGTTCACCGGGGAGCTGTTTTTT. Its protein product is CASSDDRGFTGELFF. The J gene is TRBJ2-2, the V gene TRBV2; 9 bases align to TRBD1. The germline gives CDR1 SNHLY, CDR2 FYNNEI. The length of the CDR3 is 15 residues. Germline trimming cut 3 bases from V and 4 bases from J; bases unmatched to any gene: 3.

This clone appeared a few times. This chain links TRBV2 with TRBJ1-1; D not resolved. The CDR3 is made up of 13 amino acids. Per the germline V gene, CDR1 is SNHLY and CDR2 is FYNNEI. The ends were cut back, 4 bases at V and 1 base at J, with 7 bases in the middle. The CDR3 DNA reads TGTGCCAGCAGTGCCGGAGAGAACACTGAAGCTTTCTTT. Translated: CASSAGENTEAFF. Full variable domain (missing parts from reference TRBV2 and TRBJ1-1): EPEVTQTPSHQVTQMGQEVILRCVPISNHLYFYWYRQILGQKVEFLVSFYNNEISEKSEIFDDQFSVERPDGSNFTLKIRSTKLEDSAMYFCASSAGENTEAFFGQGTRLTVV.

This sequence joins TRBV29-1 and TRBJ2-5; 7 positions agree with TRBD1. In germline, CDR1 is SQVTM, CDR2 ANQGSEA. This CDR3 contains 14 residues. Unmatched junction bases numbered 11, after V lost 6 bases and J lost 4 bases. The CDR3 sequence: CSVAGQEVGETQYF. The CDR3 nucleotides read TGCAGCGTCGCCGGACAGGAAGTTGGAGAGACCCAGTACTTC. The whole variable domain, remainder taken from reference TRBV29-1 and TRBJ2-5, is SAVISQKPSRDICQRGTSLTIQCQVDSQVTMMFWYRQQPGQSLTLIATANQGSEATYESGFVIDKFPISRPNLTFSTLTVSNMSPEDSSIYLCSVAGQEVGETQYFGPGTRLLVL.

The chain employs TRBV3-1 (or the pseudogene TRBV3-2) and TRBJ2-7; TRBD2 aligns across 10 bases. The CDR3 extends over 16 amino acids. Trimming took 4 bases from V and 4 from J; bases not matched to a gene: 10. The germline CDR1 and CDR2 sequences are LGHDT and YNNKEL (reference sequence). The CDR3 here is CASSPFSSGRSYEQYF. CDR3 DNA: TGTGCCAGCAGCCCCTTTTCTAGCGGGAGATCGTACGAGCAGTACTTC.

V and J are TRBV4-2 and TRBJ2-3; D perhaps matches TRBD1 (5 bases). Germline assignment: CDR1 LGHNA and CDR2 YNFKEQ. V lost 1 base and J lost 4, with 15 bases in between. This CDR3 is built from 16 residues. The CDR3 DNA reads TGTGCCAGCAGCCAAGTCTCTGGTAAAGGGGCAGATACGCAGTATTTT. As protein: CASSQVSGKGADTQYF.

This chain links TRBV9 with TRBJ2-5; 12 bases match TRBD2. Losses at the gene ends were 0 bases for V and 5 bases for J; bases not matched to a gene: 2. Per germline, CDR1 SGDLS and CDR2 YYNGEE. The length of the CDR3 is 15 residues. The CDR3 DNA is TGTGCCAGCAGCGTAGCTAGCGGGAGGGCCGAGACCCAGTACTTC. Protein product: CASSVASGRAETQYF.

The genes are TRBV7-2 and TRBJ2-1, with D unresolved. Germline lookup yields CDR1 SGHTA and CDR2 FQGNSA. The germline V and J ends were trimmed by 5 bases and 9 bases, with 11 bases remaining between them. The CDR3 is 12 residues long. CDR3 sequence reads: CASSPPLREQFF. Written as DNA, the CDR3 is TGTGCCAGCAGCCCCCCACTCCGTGAGCAGTTCTTC.

The CDR3 DNA reads TGTGCCAGCAGTCCCACTACCAGGGGAGCTTTCTTT. This gives the protein CASSPTTRGAFF. The rearrangement links TRBV28 to TRBJ1-1; D might be TRBD1 (6 bases). V lost 5 bases, J lost 10 bases, and 14 bases lay in between. Looked up from germline, CDR1 is MDHEN and CDR2 is SYDVKM. CDR3 size: 12 residues.

The genes are TRBV20-1 and TRBJ2-1, with TRBD2 identical over 8 bases. J was trimmed by 3 bases and V by 3 bases; bases with no gene match: 4. The germline gives CDR1 DFQATT, CDR2 SNEGSKA (reference sequence). This CDR3 contains 14 residues. The DNA for the CDR3 is TGCAGTGCTAGTGGAGCGGGAGTCTACAATGAGCAGTTCTTC. Protein product: CSASGAGVYNEQFF.

The rearrangement uses TRBV6-5 and TRBJ1-3, with 8 bases that match TRBD1. Looked up from germline, CDR1 is MNHEY and CDR2 is SVGAGI. This CDR3 spans 13 amino acids. V shed 5 bases, J shed 3 bases, and the junction held 0 bases outside the gene matches. The CDR3 spells CASSTGGGNTIYF. As DNA, the CDR3 is TGTGCCAGCAGTACAGGGGGTGGAAACACCATATATTTT.

The chain employs TRBV7-2 and TRBJ1-5; possible D gene TRBD1, 5 bases. The V end was cut by 0 bases, the J end by 6 bases, with 15 bases between. The CDR3 runs to 16 residues. The V gene's germline CDR1 is SGHTA and CDR2 FQGNSA. The chain's CDR3 is CASSLAGRGVAQPQHF. The CDR3 nucleotides read TGTGCCAGCAGCTTAGCGGGGCGGGGGGTGGCTCAGCCCCAGCATTTT.

This sequence joins TRBV7-9 and TRBJ2-7; D perhaps matches TRBD1 (6 bases). The germline CDR1 and CDR2 sequences are SEHNR and FQNEAQ (reference sequence). CDR3 length: 14 residues. Trimming left V 1 base short and J 2 bases short, with 9 bases between. CDR3 DNA sequence: TGTGCCAGCAGCTTAGGGGACAATACCTACGAGCAGTACTTC. This translates into CASSLGDNTYEQYF.

This sequence joins TRBV28 and TRBJ1-5; perhaps TRBD1 as D (5 bases). The CDR3 covers 13 residues. Deletions cut 5 bases from V and 10 bases from J, with 15 bases between. Germline lookup yields CDR1 MDHEN and CDR2 SYDVKM. CDR3 nucleotide sequence: TGTGCCAGCAGTCTCACCAGCAGGGCCCCCCAGCATTTT. Encoded protein: CASSLTSRAPQHF.

This rearrangement joins TRBV6-1 to TRBJ2-1, with 10 bases matching TRBD2. V shed 0 bases, J shed 2 bases, and the junction held 7 bases outside the gene matches. There are 18 residues in the CDR3. In germline, CDR1 is MNHNS, CDR2 SASEGT. CDR3 sequence (DNA): TGTGCCAGCAGTGAAGCCCGCACTAGCGGGGCCGCCTACAATGAGCAGTTCTTC. Amino acid sequence: CASSEARTSGAAYNEQFF.

The CDR3 DNA sequence: TGCGCCAGCAGCTTGGGTGGCGGGTATGAAAAACTGTTTTTT. It specifies CASSLGGGYEKLFF. The V call is TRBV5-1, the J call TRBJ1-4; D is ambiguous. The CDR3 is 14 amino acids. V lost 0 bases, J lost 6 bases, and 9 bases lay in between. Germline V gives CDR1 SGHRS, CDR2 YFSETQ.

J is TRBJ2-5 and V is TRBV19, with TRBD2 matching over 7 bases. The CDR3 sequence is 13 residues long. The V segment lost 3 bases and the J segment 4 bases; nucleotides outside the gene matches: 2. Germline V gives CDR1 LNHDA, CDR2 SQIVND (reference sequence). In DNA form, the CDR3 reads TGTGCCAGTAGTATGGTAGCGGGAGAGACCCAGTACTTC. It codes for CASSMVAGETQYF.

This chain joins TRBV5-4 and TRBJ1-2; 7 nucleotides align to TRBD1. This CDR3 is built from 15 residues. With 4 bases clipped from V and 2 bases from J, the junction kept 8 bases outside the gene matches. Germline values: CDR1 SGHNT, CDR2 YYREEE (reference sequence). This CDR3 is CASSPRQGTNYGYTF. CDR3 DNA sequence: TGTGCCAGCAGCCCTCGACAGGGAACCAACTATGGCTACACCTTC.

The J gene is TRBJ2-2, the V gene TRBV2; the match to TRBD1 covers 9 bases. The CDR3 contains 14 residues. The ends lost 7 bases at V and 7 bases at J; junction bases unmatched: 7. The germline V gene encodes CDR1 SNHLY and CDR2 FYNNEI. The CDR3, as DNA: TGTGCCAGCAATAATGACAGGGGGGTCGGGGAGCTGTTTTTT. Translated, it gives CASNNDRGVGELFF.

The chain carries TRBV7-3 and TRBJ2-1, with no clear D. The CDR3 runs to 13 residues. V was trimmed by 5 bases and J by 7 bases, leaving 12 bases between them. Per the germline V gene, CDR1 is SGHTA and CDR2 is FQGTGA. The CDR3 protein is CASSPPYSNEQFF. The CDR3 DNA sequence: TGTGCCAGCAGCCCTCCCTACTCAAATGAGCAGTTCTTC.